This T cell receptor (beta chain) was identified in a study of spatial heterogeneity in lung cancer. As for the study in general: A T cell module score from matched bulk RNA-seq correlated strongly with TCR transcript counts in tumor regions. Study-level findings and limits: Counts of expanded intratumoral alpha and beta TCRs tracked tumor mutation counts. Ubiquitous expanded TCR counts tracked ubiquitous nonsynonymous mutations; regional expanded TCR counts tracked regional nonsynonymous mutations.

V lost 4 bases to trimming and J lost 7 bases, with 16 bases between them. CDR3 length: 15 amino acids. Germline assignment: CDR1 SGHNT and CDR2 YENEEA. This clonotype has a count of ten or more. Its antigen is currently unknown. Each CDR3 protein is one row after TCRdb ran MiXCR on the 5' RACE reads. This repertoire shows some 1,000 distinct CDR3 sequences, less than 5% found once; its top ten account for under 35%. Time point denoted: sample taken at primary tumor resection. V usage is TRBV11-3 and J usage is TRBJ2-2; TRBD1 might be the D (6 bases). The TCR sequence derives from a male donor with early-stage non-small cell lung cancer. The material was lung tumor tissue, obtained at surgery. CDR3 sequence reads: CASSSPYLGGGELFF. CDR3 DNA sequence: TGTGCCAGCAGCTCGCCCTACCTAGGGGGCGGGGAGCTGTTTTTT.